The 21 T cell receptor beta chains below were found in one sample sequenced in a study of blood T cells in healthy people across ages. The authors ran a second PCR of 7 to 11 cycles using a sample-barcoded 5' primer and a J-beta primer mix. TCRdb fed the 5' RACE reads into MiXCR, producing one record per CDR3 protein. The sample lists approximately 730,000 distinct CDR3 sequences, around 46% occurring once. Sequencing was carried out using blood. The receptors derive from a woman aged 60 to 75 in good health.

The gene calls are TRBV18 and TRBJ2-3; D is possibly TRBD1 or TRBD2 (5 bases each). Trimming left V 3 bases short and J 0 bases short, with 10 bases between. The CDR3 is made up of 15 amino acids. Germline CDR1 is KGHSH and CDR2 is LQKENI. For the CDR3, the DNA is TGTGCCAGCTCACCTGACCGGGACAGCACAGATACGCAGTATTTT. Its protein is CASSPDRDSTDTQYF.

In its sample, this clonotype was seen a few times. A much larger clone differs from this one at a single base, so this may be a read error. The gene calls are TRBV27 and TRBJ2-7; D remains ambiguous. CDR1 is MNHEY, CDR2 SMNVEV, per germline (reference sequence). V dropped 2 bases and J dropped 4 bases, with 12 bases sitting between them. This CDR3 contains 14 residues. This CDR3 reads CASSLARWGYEQYF. The CDR3, as DNA: TGTGCCAGCAGTTTAGCACGGTGGGGTTACGAGCAGTACTTC.

This clonotype was seen many times. This could be a read error, since a much larger clone is one nucleotide away. This chain uses TRBV2 with TRBJ2-5; the match to TRBD1 covers 7 bases. Germline CDR1 and CDR2: SNHLY and FYNNEI. V was clipped by 4 bases and J by 11 bases; unmatched bases: 13. The CDR3 runs to 14 residues. The CDR3, as DNA: TGTGCCAGCAGTGTAACAGGGGTATATGGTGAGCAGTACTTC. Amino acids: CASSVTGVYGEQYF.

With respect to this clonotype: Just one base apart from a much larger clone, this may be a read error. This sequence joins TRBV7-2 and TRBJ2-5; D is undetermined. The V end lost 5 bases, the J end lost 0 bases, and 7 bases lay between the germline ends. Looked up from germline, CDR1 is SGHTA and CDR2 is FQGNSA. This CDR3 is 13 amino acids long. The CDR3 sequence is CASSVEHQETQYF. The CDR3 DNA reads as TGTGCCAGCAGCGTAGAACACCAAGAGACCCAGTACTTC.

A single count supports this clonotype. A read error may account for a junction end that differs from germline. V and J are TRBV12-3 or TRBV12-4 and TRBJ2-5; D unclear. This CDR3 is built from 14 residues. The DNA for the CDR3 is TGTACCAGCAGTTTTAGGGCGGTCCAAGAGACCCAGTACTTC. It yields the protein CTSSFRAVQETQYF.

In regard to this clonotype: A much larger clone lies one base from this, so it may be a read error. V gene TRBV12-3 or TRBV12-4 combines with J gene TRBJ2-7; D tentatively reads TRBD1 or TRBD2 (5 bases each). The length of the CDR3 is 13 residues. Trimming took 6 bases from V and 7 from J, leaving 16 bases between them. Here the CDR3 DNA reads TGTGCCAGCAGCCCCGGGGCACCGAATGAGCAGTACTTC. This encodes CASSPGAPNEQYF.

Regarding this clonotype: One base away lies a much larger clone, so this may be a sequencing read error. The J gene is TRBJ2-1, the V gene TRBV6-5, with D possibly matching TRBD2 (6 bases). CDR1 is MNHEY and CDR2 is SVGAGI in the germline V gene. The V end lost 4 bases, the J end lost 2 bases, and 12 bases lay between the germline ends. The CDR3 is made up of 15 amino acids. CDR3 sequence reads: CASSCSGRPYNEQFF. DNA of the CDR3: TGTGCCAGCAGTTGCTCCGGGAGACCCTACAATGAGCAGTTCTTC.

The chain couples TRBV28 to TRBJ2-1; TRBD2 aligns across 8 bases. The CDR3 is 16 residues long. V lost 3 bases, J lost 4 bases, and 8 bases stayed unmatched. The germline V gene has CDR1 MDHEN and CDR2 SYDVKM. The CDR3 nucleotides are TGTGCCAGCAGTTTCGGCCTAGCGGGTTCTTACAATGAGCAGTTCTTC. It specifies CASSFGLAGSYNEQFF. The whole variable domain, filled in from reference TRBV28 and TRBJ2-1, reads DVKVTQSSRYLVKRTGEKVFLECVQDMDHENMFWYRQDPGLGLRLIYFSYDVKMKEKGDIPEGYSVSREKKERFSLILESASTNQTSMYLCASSFGLAGSYNEQFFGPGTRLTVL.

This clonotype was observed a few times. This chain links TRBV7-3 with TRBJ1-1, with a possible D match to TRBD1 (5 bases). The germline CDR1 and CDR2 sequences are SGHTA and FQGTGA. V shed 5 bases and J shed 0 bases, with 10 bases lying between them. The length of the CDR3 is 14 residues. CDR3 in amino acids: CASSTGTVNTEAFF. CDR3 nucleotide sequence: TGTGCCAGCAGCACCGGGACCGTGAACACTGAAGCTTTCTTT.

This clonotype was observed a few times. The CDR3 loop is CASSSQGASGTEAFF. CDR3 in DNA: TGCGCCAGCAGTTCACAGGGGGCTTCGGGCACTGAAGCTTTCTTT. This chain links TRBV5-1 with TRBJ1-1; 9 bases are shared with TRBD1. Germline assignment: CDR1 SGHRS and CDR2 YFSETQ. This CDR3 region has 15 residues. V shed 5 bases, J shed 4 bases, and the junction held 9 bases outside the gene matches.

With regard to this clonotype: Possible read error: a much larger clone is one base away. V usage is TRBV5-1 and J usage is TRBJ2-1, with D perhaps TRBD1 or TRBD2 (5 bases each). The DNA end lines up better with TRBJ2-7; the J call may be wrong. The CDR3 runs 17 residues. The germline CDR1 and CDR2 sequences are SGHRS and YFSETQ. DNA of the CDR3: TGCGCCAGCAGCTTGACTGTGTCCGGGGCCTCAGGGAATGAGCAGTACTTC. Residues: CASSLTVSGASGNEQYF.

The V gene is TRBV29-1, the J gene TRBJ1-5; no definite D call. This CDR3 region has 14 residues. CDR1 is SQVTM and CDR2 is ANQGSEA in the germline V gene. Trimming shortened V by 4 bases and J by 6 bases, and 16 bases separated the two germline ends. CDR3 sequence: CSVASIDEGQPQHF. The DNA of the CDR3 is TGCAGCGTTGCTAGTATCGACGAGGGTCAGCCCCAGCATTTT.

This clonotype was detected only a few times. The chain uses TRBV6-5 and TRBJ2-1; D may be TRBD1 (6 bases). V was trimmed by 6 bases and J by 8 bases, leaving 14 bases between them. From germline, CDR1 is MNHEY and CDR2 SVGAGI. CDR3 length: 13 residues. The CDR3 nucleotides read TGTGCCAGCAGCCGCGACAGGTCCCATGAGCAGTTCTTC. This encodes CASSRDRSHEQFF.

The chain joins TRBV6-1 to TRBJ1-2; 9 nucleotides line up with TRBD1. The CDR3 is made up of 15 amino acids. Trimming removed 6 bases from V and 4 bases from J; junction bases left unmatched: 9. CDR1 and CDR2 from the germline V gene are MNHNS and SASEGT. The CDR3 sequence: CASSPTGTGIYGYTF. In DNA, the CDR3 is TGTGCCAGCAGCCCAACGGGGACAGGGATCTATGGCTACACCTTC.

The V and J genes are TRBV14 and TRBJ1-4, with 9 bases that match TRBD1. J was trimmed by 7 bases and V by 4 bases; bases with no gene match: 4. This CDR3 has 14 amino acids. Germline V lookup: CDR1 SGHDN, CDR2 FVKESK. The CDR3 coding sequence is TGTGCCAGCAGCCCAGGGACAGGGACTGAAAAACTGTTTTTT. Amino acid sequence: CASSPGTGTEKLFF.

This clonotype appeared many times. V gene TRBV10-3 combines with J gene TRBJ2-7; 8 positions agree with TRBD2. CDR1 is ENHRY and CDR2 is SYGVKD in the germline V gene. This CDR3 spans 13 amino acids. V shed 3 bases and J 5 bases; nucleotides not matched to a gene: 3. The CDR3 reads CAISDGLADEQYF. The CDR3 DNA reads TGTGCCATCAGTGACGGACTAGCCGACGAGCAGTACTTC.

The V call is TRBV20-1, the J call TRBJ2-7; TRBD2 aligns across 14 bases. This CDR3 spans 15 amino acids. Germline-derived CDR1 and CDR2 are DFQATT and SNEGSKA (reference sequence). Losses at the gene ends were 6 bases for V and 2 bases for J; bases not matched to a gene: 6. CDR3: CSAAGTSGGTYEQYF. The CDR3 DNA reads TGCAGTGCCGCCGGGACTAGCGGGGGTACCTACGAGCAGTACTTC.

This clonotype was picked up a small number of times. This rearrangement joins TRBV20-1 to TRBJ1-5; D gene ambiguous. The CDR3 has 12 residues. Germline V gene lookup returns CDR1 DFQATT and CDR2 SNEGSKA (reference sequence). The ends were cut back, 6 bases at V and 7 bases at J, with 13 bases in the middle. CDR3 residues: CSAFEQNQPQHF. In DNA form, the CDR3 reads TGCAGTGCCTTCGAACAGAACCAGCCCCAGCATTTT.

V usage is TRBV5-1 and J usage is TRBJ2-5, with a possible D match to TRBD2 (6 bases). Germline V gene data show CDR1 as SGHRS and CDR2 as YFSETQ. There are 15 residues in the CDR3. V was trimmed by 0 bases and J by 0 bases, leaving 9 bases between them. CDR3 sequence: CASSLARGDQETQYF. The CDR3 DNA sequence: TGCGCCAGCAGCTTGGCCCGCGGGGACCAAGAGACCCAGTACTTC.

This clonotype was detected a few times. The chain joins TRBV5-1 to TRBJ2-3; the D gene is possibly TRBD2 (5 bases). CDR3 length equals 15 residues. V lost 0 bases to trimming and J lost 2 bases, with 10 bases between them. Germline CDR1 reads SGHRS; CDR2 reads YFSETQ. The CDR3 reads CASSLVVGDTDTQYF. CDR3 in DNA: TGCGCCAGCAGCTTGGTCGTCGGGGACACAGATACGCAGTATTTT.

This sequence joins TRBV27 and TRBJ2-1; no clear D gene. CDR1 is MNHEY, CDR2 SMNVEV, per germline (reference sequence). CDR3 length equals 13 residues. V was cut by 6 bases and J by 5 bases, with 11 bases left in between. CDR3 region: CASRPTLDNEQFF. CDR3 nucleotide sequence: TGTGCCAGCAGACCCACCCTAGACAATGAGCAGTTCTTC.